Listed here are 13 T cell receptor beta chains from one sample, sequenced in a study of molecular identifiers for immune sequencing clone quantification. TCRdb re-called the PCR reads through MiXCR, storing one row per CDR3 protein. Counted here are about 500,000 distinct CDR3 sequences, 20% to 25% occurring once; the ten biggest clones make up about 0.84%. Sequenced material: naive CD8+ T cells from blood, with Jurkat cell RNA spiked in. Indicated subset: FACS-sorted CD8+CD4-CCR7+CD45RA+ naive T cells. The origin of the receptors is a human donor in good health. Some libraries in this study had Jurkat cell RNA spiked in.

This clonotype has a handful of counts. The chain combines TRBV10-3 with TRBJ2-5; 13 bases are shared with TRBD2. Trimming took 0 bases from V and 2 from J; bases not matched to a gene: 3. The CDR3 has 17 amino acids. CDR1 and CDR2 (germline): ENHRY, SYGVKD. As DNA, the CDR3 is TGTGCCATCAGTGAGTCTGAGACTAGCGGGAGGCAAGAGACCCAGTACTTC. Translating it yields CAISESETSGRQETQYF.

The chain joins TRBV4-1 to TRBJ1-5; D not certain. Germline assignment: CDR1 MGHRA and CDR2 YSYEKL. Trimming took 0 bases from V and 2 from J, leaving 14 bases between them. There are 17 residues in the CDR3. The CDR3 nucleotides are TGCGCCAGCAGCCAAGATCAATGGGTCAACGGCAATCAGCCCCAGCATTTT. Translating gives CASSQDQWVNGNQPQHF.

Points on this clonotype: This sequence may be a read error, since a much larger clone differs from it by one base. This sequence joins TRBV4-3 and TRBJ1-6; a possible D gene is TRBD1 (5 bases). Germline loops: CDR1 LGHNA, CDR2 YSLEER. This CDR3 is built from 18 residues. The CDR3 sequence is CASSQGSPGSSYNLPLHF. In nucleotides, the CDR3 is TGCGCCAGCAGCCAAGGCTCCCCAGGGAGCTCCTATAATTTACCCCTCCACTTT.

Details on this clonotype: A much larger clone lies a single base off, so this may be a read error. The chain combines TRBV29-1 with TRBJ2-1, with D possibly matching TRBD2 (6 bases). This CDR3 has 13 residues. Germline V CDR1 and CDR2: SQVTM, ANQGSEA. The CDR3 region is CSAGADSCNEQFF. In DNA form, the CDR3 reads TGCAGCGCGGGAGCGGACTCCTGCAATGAGCAGTTCTTC.

The CDR3: CASSYVGGDRPQHF. CDR3 sequence (DNA): TGTGCCAGCAGTTACGTGGGGGGAGATCGGCCCCAGCATTTT. This chain connects TRBV6-2 or TRBV6-3 to TRBJ1-5, with TRBD1 as a possible D gene (5 bases). The germline V gene encodes CDR1 MNHEY and CDR2 SVGEGT. V lost 2 bases to trimming and J lost 9 bases, with 14 bases between them. There are 14 residues in the CDR3.

This clonotype was detected ten times or more. The V and J genes are TRBV7-8 and TRBJ2-3; 7 nucleotides agree with TRBD2. The CDR3 runs 14 residues. Germline V gene lookup returns CDR1 SGHVS and CDR2 FQNEAQ. With V trimmed by 2 bases and J by 5 bases, 4 bases remained unmatched. The CDR3 region has the DNA TGTGCCAGCAGCTTACCACTAGCGATAGATACGCAGTATTTT. This codes for CASSLPLAIDTQYF.

This clonotype was detected ten times or more. This chain links TRBV27 with TRBJ2-3, with unresolved D. Germline V CDR1 and CDR2: MNHEY, SMNVEV (reference sequence). V was shortened by 8 bases and J by 4 bases, with 13 bases between the two germline ends. This CDR3 has 13 residues. Written as DNA, the CDR3 is TGTGCCAGCGGGCCGACCATAGCAGATACGCAGTATTTT. It encodes CASGPTIADTQYF.

Regarding this clonotype: Given a much more abundant clone one base away, this may be a read error. This CDR3 is missing its conserved last phenylalanine or tryptophan, likely due to a read error. The V and J genes are TRBV7-2 and TRBJ2-5; D possibly corresponds to TRBD1 (6 bases). The CDR3 sequence is 14 residues long. Deletions cut 5 bases from V and 1 base from J, with 11 bases between. Germline CDR1 is SGHTA and CDR2 is FQGNSA. The CDR3 DNA is TGTGCCAGCAGCCTTGACAGGACCCAAGAGACCCAGTACTAC. Protein: CASSLDRTQETQYY.

V usage is TRBV7-2 and J usage is TRBJ2-1, with 9 nucleotides matching TRBD2. CDR3 length equals 14 residues. CDR1 is SGHTA and CDR2 is FQGNSA in the germline V gene. V dropped 3 bases and J dropped 8; count of bases not matched to a gene: 5. The CDR3 reads CASSFASGVDEQFF. The DNA of the CDR3 is TGTGCCAGCAGCTTTGCTAGCGGGGTTGATGAGCAGTTCTTC.

This clonotype was found a few times. The chain links TRBV6-5 to TRBJ2-5; TRBD2 matches 7 bases. Germline lookup yields CDR1 MNHEY and CDR2 SVGAGI. Trimming took 6 bases from V and 4 from J; bases not matched to a gene: 2. The CDR3 is 12 amino acids. The CDR3 spells CASRAGIETQYF. The CDR3 DNA is TGTGCCAGCAGAGCGGGGATAGAGACCCAGTACTTC.

A note on this clonotype: A much larger clone lies a single base off, so this may be a read error. The genes are TRBV28 and TRBJ1-4; D remains unclear. From germline, CDR1 is MDHEN and CDR2 SYDVKM. The CDR3 has 16 residues. CDR3 DNA sequence: TGTGCCAGCAGTTTACGCCAGGATAGGGCTGATGAAAAACTGCTTTTT. Translation gives CASSLRQDRADEKLLF.

The V call is TRBV7-8, the J call TRBJ1-2; 9 bases fit TRBD1. V lost 2 bases and J lost 2; bases outside the gene matches: 3. The CDR3 loop spans 15 amino acids. Germline lookup yields CDR1 SGHVS and CDR2 FQNEAQ. This CDR3 reads CASSLWTGDNYGYTF. The DNA of the CDR3 is TGTGCCAGCAGCTTATGGACAGGGGACAACTATGGCTACACCTTC.

Remarks on this clonotype: This could be a read error, since a much larger clone is one nucleotide away. The chain is built from TRBV11-2 and TRBJ2-5; 8 nucleotides agree with TRBD2. This CDR3 has 15 amino acids. Germline V CDR1 and CDR2: SGHAT, FQNNGV. The CDR3: CASSPIGTRGETQHF. CDR3 in DNA: TGTGCCAGCAGCCCGATAGGGACTAGGGGAGAGACCCAGCACTTC.